One sample yielded the 29 T cell receptor beta chains listed below, sequenced in a study of cytomegalovirus exposure and HLA in healthy donors. Sequenced by immunoSEQ multiplex PCR; TCRdb stores in-frame clones only, minus some. The repertoire holds 200,000 to 250,000 clones, with approximately 88% as singletons. Input material: PBMCs. The receptors here all came from a woman aged 30 to 39 in good health and CMV-seropositive.

This chain joins TRBV5-6 and TRBJ2-7, with D maybe TRBD1 (6 bases). The length of the CDR3 is 13 residues. V lost 0 bases, J lost 5 bases, and 9 bases lay in between. Germline CDR1 reads SGHDT; CDR2 reads YYEEEE. This CDR3 is CASSLVRGHEQYF. DNA of the CDR3: TGTGCCAGCAGCTTGGTCAGGGGCCACGAGCAGTACTTC.

This clone was seen a handful of times. The chain has TRBV13 and TRBJ2-1; unclear D gene. The germline V gene encodes CDR1 PRHDT and CDR2 FYEKMQ (reference sequence). This CDR3 has 10 amino acids. Deletions cut 9 bases from V and 8 bases from J, with 8 bases between. CDR3 in amino acids: CARTPHEQFF. CDR3 DNA sequence: TGTGCCAGGACTCCACATGAGCAGTTCTTC.

The chain carries TRBV11-2 and TRBJ2-7; tentative D call: TRBD1 (6 bases). Germline CDR1 and CDR2: SGHAT and FQNNGV. The CDR3 consists of 13 residues. With 3 bases removed from V and 4 bases from J, the gap between germline ends came to 10 bases. CDR3 bases: TGTGCCAGCAGCTTCTTACAGGGATACGAGCAGTACTTC. Translation: CASSFLQGYEQYF.

This clone has only a few counts. V is TRBV10-3 and J is TRBJ1-3; no reliable D call. CDR1 and CDR2 (germline): ENHRY, SYGVKD. The germline V and J ends were trimmed by 7 bases and 5 bases, with 9 bases remaining between them. The length of the CDR3 is 12 residues. The CDR3 sequence: CAINPTRNTIYF. CDR3 sequence (DNA): TGTGCCATCAATCCCACCCGAAACACCATATATTTT.

In its sample, this clone was seen once. The chain uses TRBV30 and TRBJ2-3; 10 nucleotides align to TRBD2. The CDR3 spans 15 residues. From germline, CDR1 is GTSNPN and CDR2 SVGIG (reference sequence). V lost 1 base to trimming and J lost 14 bases; unmatched junction nucleotides: 15. The CDR3, as DNA: TGTGCCTGGAGTGCACTAGCGGGGTTCACAGATATAGCGTATTTT. Its protein product is CAWSALAGFTDIAYF. The full variable domain, in which reference TRBV30 and TRBJ2-3 provide the parts outside the CDR3, is SQTIHQWPATLVQPVGSPLSLECTVEGTSNPNLYWYRQAAGRGLQLLFYSVGIGQISSEVPQNLSASRPQDRQFILSSKKLLLSDSGFYLCAWSALAGFTDIAYFGPGTRLTVL.

V gene TRBV5-1 combines with J gene TRBJ2-7; possible D gene TRBD1, 6 bases. The CDR3 is made up of 14 amino acids. From germline, CDR1 is SGHRS and CDR2 YFSETQ. V lost 0 bases and J 4 bases, leaving 11 bases between the germline ends. Written as DNA, the CDR3 is TGCGCCAGCAGCTTGGGTACAGGGAGATACGAGCAGTACTTC. It codes for CASSLGTGRYEQYF.

Worth noting for this clone: Other DNA sequences within the sample encode an identical CDR3. The chain joins TRBV18 to TRBJ2-5; D gene ambiguous. The germline CDR1 and CDR2 sequences are KGHSH and LQKENI. V lost 1 base and J 4 bases, leaving 4 bases between the germline ends. The CDR3 length is 12 residues. Here the CDR3 DNA reads TGTGCCAGCTCACCACTCGGAGAGACCCAGTACTTC. It is translated as CASSPLGETQYF.

CDR3 sequence reads: CASSLDRSSGNTIYF. The CDR3 DNA is TGTGCCAGCTCACTAGACAGGAGCTCTGGAAACACCATATATTTT. This chain connects TRBV18 to TRBJ1-3; perhaps TRBD1 as D (6 bases). Trimming took 4 bases from V and 0 from J, leaving 10 bases between them. This CDR3 region has 15 residues. Germline CDR1 is KGHSH and CDR2 is LQKENI.

The V and J genes are TRBV11-2 and TRBJ1-2, with TRBD1 identical over 8 bases. Per the germline V gene, CDR1 is SGHAT and CDR2 is FQNNGV. The CDR3 runs 16 residues. The trim removed 1 base at V and 6 bases at J, leaving 10 bases unmatched. The CDR3 loop reads CASSLVPTTGENGYTF. In DNA form, the CDR3 reads TGTGCCAGCAGCTTAGTCCCCACGACAGGGGAGAATGGCTACACCTTC.

This chain joins TRBV2 and TRBJ1-1; 9 bases fit TRBD1. Unmatched junction bases numbered 11, after V lost 9 bases and J lost 6 bases. The V gene's germline CDR1 is SNHLY and CDR2 FYNNEI. The CDR3 length is 14 residues. CDR3 in amino acids: CASNKDRGLAEAFF. The CDR3 DNA reads TGTGCCAGTAACAAGGACAGGGGATTGGCTGAAGCTTTCTTT.

A single count supports this clone. The chain links TRBV5-1 to TRBJ2-5, with D unclear. The CDR3 runs to 12 residues. Trimming shortened V by 4 bases and J by 4 bases, and 8 bases separated the two germline ends. The germline CDR1 and CDR2 sequences are SGHRS and YFSETQ. This CDR3 is CASSHSAETQYF. The CDR3 DNA sequence: TGCGCCAGCAGCCATTCTGCAGAGACCCAGTACTTC.

V is TRBV18 and J is TRBJ1-2; D unresolved. This CDR3 is built from 14 residues. Germline CDR1 and CDR2: KGHSH and LQKENI. The germline V and J ends were trimmed by 2 bases and 4 bases, with 11 bases remaining between them. DNA of the CDR3: TGTGCCAGCTCACCAGACGGGGAGATCTATGGCTACACCTTC. It encodes CASSPDGEIYGYTF.

The rearrangement links TRBV4-3 to TRBJ2-3; 12 nucleotides agree with TRBD2. Losses at the gene ends were 2 bases for V and 4 bases for J; bases not matched to a gene: 10. The CDR3 contains 18 residues. Germline V gene sequence: CDR1 LGHNA, CDR2 YSLEER. CDR3 DNA: TGCGCCAGCAGCCAAAACCACCTAGCGGGAGGGGTAGCAGATACGCAGTATTTT. The encoded protein is CASSQNHLAGGVADTQYF.

Comment on this clone: At one of its ends the junction is not consistent with the germline gene, which may arise from a read error. The CDR3 DNA reads as TGTGCCAGTAGTCCGACAGGGGGCAAACAGCCCCAGCATTTT. This encodes CASSPTGGKQPQHF. The rearrangement links TRBV19 to TRBJ1-5, with 10 bases matching TRBD1. The CDR3 sequence is 14 residues long. Germline lookup yields CDR1 LNHDA and CDR2 SQIVND (reference sequence). Complete variable domain (other parts from reference TRBV19 and TRBJ1-5): DGGITQSPKYLFRKEGQNVTLSCEQNLNHDAMYWYRQDPGQGLRLIYYSQIVNDFQKGDIAEGYSVSREKKESFPLTVTSAQKNPTAFYLCASSPTGGKQPQHFGDGTRLSIL.

This chain links TRBV5-6 with TRBJ2-7, with D possibly being TRBD1 (6 bases). The ends were cut back, 3 bases at V and 0 bases at J, with 25 bases in the middle. Looked up from germline, CDR1 is SGHDT and CDR2 is YYEEEE. This CDR3 spans 19 amino acids. The DNA for the CDR3 is TGTGCCAGCAGCTCCCAAGCAGGGGATCCCTTCGGTGCCTCCTACGAGCAGTACTTC. Its protein is CASSSQAGDPFGASYEQYF. The complete variable domain, with remaining parts taken from reference TRBV5-6 and TRBJ2-7, reads DAGVTQSPTHLIKTRGQQVTLRCSPKSGHDTVSWYQQALGQGPQFIFQYYEEEERQRGNFPDRFSGHQFPNYSSELNVNALLLGDSALYLCASSSQAGDPFGASYEQYFGPGTRLTVT.

As for this clone: In the same sample, other DNA sequences code for this CDR3. The CDR3 loop reads CASSLSGGYGYTF. In nucleotides, the CDR3 is TGTGCCAGCAGTTTATCTGGGGGCTATGGCTACACCTTC. This chain links TRBV27 with TRBJ1-2; D might be TRBD1 (5 bases). With 0 bases removed from V and 4 bases from J, the gap between germline ends came to 6 bases. CDR3 length: 13 amino acids. Germline loops: CDR1 MNHEY, CDR2 SMNVEV (reference sequence).

V gene TRBV5-4 combines with J gene TRBJ2-7; TRBD1 agrees at 7 bases. The V and J ends lost 1 base and 5 bases, in that order; junction bases with no gene match: 3. CDR3 size: 13 residues. Germline CDR1 is SGHNT and CDR2 is YYREEE (reference sequence). Written as DNA, the CDR3 is TGTGCCAGCAGCTTGCAGGGGGTGGACGAGCAGTACTTC. This encodes CASSLQGVDEQYF. Supplemented by reference TRBV5-4 and TRBJ2-7, the full variable domain reads ETGVTQSPTHLIKTRGQQVTLRCSSQSGHNTVSWYQQALGQGPQFIFQYYREEENGRGNFPPRFSGLQFPNYSSELNVNALELDDSALYLCASSLQGVDEQYFGPGTRLTVT.

The chain uses TRBV15 and TRBJ1-1; D remains ambiguous. V was clipped by 1 base and J by 0 bases, with 3 bases between them. From germline, CDR1 is LNHNV and CDR2 YYDKDF (reference sequence). The CDR3 spans 13 residues. CDR3 sequence (DNA): TGTGCCACCAGCAGAGCCGTGAACACTGAAGCTTTCTTT. Residues: CATSRAVNTEAFF.

The V call is TRBV30, the J call TRBJ2-3; 14 bases map to TRBD2. This CDR3 contains 19 residues. Germline CDR1 GTSNPN, CDR2 SVGIG (reference sequence). J gave up 4 bases and V 3 bases, and 15 bases lay outside the gene matches. The CDR3 protein is CAWSAGLAGDPLLPDTQYF. CDR3 bases: TGTGCCTGGAGCGCGGGACTAGCGGGAGATCCGCTACTCCCAGATACGCAGTATTTT.

The rearrangement joins TRBV30 to TRBJ1-1, with unresolved D. This CDR3 is built from 12 residues. V was clipped by 5 bases and J by 3 bases, with 10 bases between them. Looked up from germline, CDR1 is GTSNPN and CDR2 is SVGIG (reference sequence). The CDR3 loop reads CAWGLPYTEAFF. The CDR3 nucleotides are TGTGCCTGGGGACTGCCGTACACTGAAGCTTTCTTT.

The CDR3 region has the DNA TGTGCCAGCAGTTGGGACGGATGGGGAGAAAAACTGTTTTTT. Protein: CASSWDGWGEKLFF. The chain combines TRBV6-1 with TRBJ1-4, with a tentative D call TRBD1 (5 bases). Trimming took 5 bases from V and 8 from J, leaving 15 bases between them. Germline CDR1 and CDR2: MNHNS and SASEGT. The CDR3 loop spans 14 amino acids.

J is TRBJ1-4 and V is TRBV2; D unresolved. The CDR3 contains 15 residues. V gave up 1 base and J gave up 4 bases, with 10 bases separating them. Germline loops: CDR1 SNHLY, CDR2 FYNNEI. The CDR3 DNA follows: TGTGCCAGCAGTGAAGTTTCCCGGAATAATGAAAAACTGTTTTTT. Encoded protein: CASSEVSRNNEKLFF.

V is TRBV4-1 and J is TRBJ1-2; D gene unclear. V was shortened by 1 base and J by 4 bases, with 16 bases between the two germline ends. The CDR3 runs 16 residues. Germline CDR1 MGHRA, CDR2 YSYEKL. For the CDR3, the DNA is TGCGCCAGCAGCCAAGCTCTTGGGCAGGCAAGCTATGGCTACACCTTC. Protein sequence: CASSQALGQASYGYTF.

V is TRBV30 and J is TRBJ2-5; D remains ambiguous. CDR1 and CDR2 (germline): GTSNPN, SVGIG (reference sequence). V lost 3 bases, J lost 5 bases, and 7 bases lay in between. This CDR3 is 11 amino acids long. The CDR3 DNA reads TGTGCCTGGAGCGGTCGGGAGACCCAGTACTTC. Its protein product is CAWSGRETQYF.

A few counts support this clone. The chain uses TRBV19 and TRBJ2-1; no clear D gene. The CDR3 sequence is 15 residues long. Germline CDR1 and CDR2: LNHDA and SQIVND (reference sequence). V was cut by 0 bases and J by 8 bases, with 14 bases left in between. This chain's CDR3 is CASSIDMRKWDEQFF. CDR3 nucleotide sequence: TGTGCCAGTAGTATAGATATGAGGAAATGGGATGAGCAGTTCTTC.

The V call is TRBV30, the J call TRBJ1-3; D gene ambiguous. With 4 bases removed from V and 0 bases from J, the gap between germline ends came to 10 bases. From germline, CDR1 is GTSNPN and CDR2 SVGIG (reference sequence). This CDR3 comprises 14 residues. CDR3 in DNA: TGTGCCTGGACTCGGGCCAACTCTGGAAACACCATATATTTT. Its protein is CAWTRANSGNTIYF.

This clone was counted a few times. The chain couples TRBV15 to TRBJ1-1, with TRBD1 identical over 7 bases. V gave up 4 bases and J gave up 4 bases; unmatched junction bases: 6. Germline CDR1 and CDR2: LNHNV and YYDKDF (reference sequence). The CDR3 totals 14 residues. The CDR3 loop reads CATSTRQGTTEAFF. The CDR3 DNA reads TGTGCCACCAGCACCCGACAGGGAACCACTGAAGCTTTCTTT.

The chain couples TRBV19 to TRBJ1-2; TRBD1 matches 7 bases. From germline, CDR1 is LNHDA and CDR2 SQIVND (reference sequence). The CDR3 runs 14 residues. V shed 1 base and J 5 bases; nucleotides not matched to a gene: 4. CDR3 nucleotides: TGTGCCAGTAGTATAGCCGGGACAGTGTATGGCTACACCTTC. It specifies CASSIAGTVYGYTF.

The sample holds one count of this clone. The chain links TRBV30 to TRBJ1-2; 11 nucleotides align to TRBD1. The trim removed 2 bases at V and 4 bases at J, leaving 6 bases unmatched. The CDR3 sequence is 15 residues long. CDR1 is GTSNPN and CDR2 is SVGIG in the germline V gene (reference sequence). CDR3 residues: CAWSTRGTGGYGYTF. The CDR3 DNA reads TGTGCCTGGAGTACCCGAGGGACAGGGGGCTATGGCTACACCTTC.